This T cell receptor beta chain was identified in a study of T-cell memory formation after mild COVID-19. The CDR3 spans 16 residues. The ends were cut back, 4 bases at V and 0 bases at J, with 10 bases in the middle. Germline V gives CDR1 SGHVS, CDR2 FQNEAQ. Study-wide results and limits: Memory from before infection featured some responding clones, which suggests cross-reactive memory joined. Researchers report contracting CD4+ clones mostly in CM and EM, with CD8+ clones in EMRA.

Remarks on this clonotype: What it binds is unknown.

5'RACE primed at constant segments yielded TCR alpha and TCR beta cDNA libraries bearing sample barcodes and UMIs. MiXCR was run by TCRdb on the 5' RACE reads, yielding one entry per CDR3 protein. Of approximately 290,000 distinct CDR3 sequences in the sample, approximately 19% are singletons; the top ten hold approximately 21%. The specimen sequenced was PBMCs or a T cell subset sorted from them (not recorded which). V gene TRBV7-8 combines with J gene TRBJ1-6, with D uncertain. The clonotype was recovered from a man aged 18 to 29 who had mild COVID-19 (a few samples of this study predate the infection). Cell type and time point are not known. The CDR3 bases are TGTGCCAGCAGCTCGATTACAAGCTCCTATAATTCACCCCTCCACTTT. It translates to CASSSITSSYNSPLHF.